This passage covers 31 T cell receptor beta chains from one sample sequenced in a study of cytomegalovirus exposure and HLA in healthy donors (dated by TCRdb to 2017 to 2019). The method was the immunoSEQ multiplex PCR assay. For the multiplex PCR, a mixture combining 60 forward primers for TCR Vbeta segments and 13 reverse primers for TCR Jbeta segments was used. In TCRdb, the immuneACCESS table is reduced to in-frame sequences with V and J assigned. These tables do not hold every clone; where another copy was compared, an unresolved V gene accounts for under half, and the others remain unexplained. For this sample the table gives some 75,000 clones, of which around 81% were detected only once. Almost 6% of the sample rests with the top ten. The sample comprised PBMCs. Source of these receptors: a man between 18 and 29 years old in good health and CMV-seropositive.

The chain has TRBV11-2 and TRBJ2-1, with TRBD2 matching over 13 bases. V lost 4 bases, J lost 9 bases, and 9 bases stayed unmatched. The CDR3 is 16 amino acids. The germline CDR1 and CDR2 sequences are SGHAT and FQNNGV. The CDR3 DNA follows: TGTGCCAGCAGCTCACTTATGGGACTAGCGGGAACTGAGCAGTTCTTC. It yields the protein CASSSLMGLAGTEQFF.

This rearrangement joins TRBV4-1 to TRBJ1-2, with TRBD1 identical over 7 bases. The CDR3 runs 14 residues. CDR1 is MGHRA, CDR2 YSYEKL, per germline. V lost 1 base to trimming and J lost 8 bases; unmatched junction nucleotides: 7. CDR3 protein: CASSQGQGGSGYTF. The CDR3 nucleotides read TGCGCCAGCAGCCAAGGACAGGGAGGCTCAGGCTACACCTTC.

The CDR3 sequence: CASSVTGRGYGIEQYF. The DNA for the CDR3 is TGTGCCAGCAGCGTCACGGGTAGGGGTTACGGTATCGAGCAGTACTTC. The chain combines TRBV14 with TRBJ2-7, with D possibly matching TRBD1 (5 bases). Trimming took 5 bases from V and 6 from J, leaving 23 bases between them. CDR3 length equals 16 residues. Germline V gene lookup returns CDR1 SGHDN and CDR2 FVKESK. Full variable domain (outside the CDR3, taken from reference TRBV14 and TRBJ2-7): EAGVTQFPSHSVIEKGQTVTLRCDPISGHDNLYWYRRVMGKEIKFLLHFVKESKQDESGMPNNRFLAERTGGTYSTLKVQPAELEDSGVYFCASSVTGRGYGIEQYFGPGTRLTVT.

The rearrangement joins TRBV6-1 to TRBJ1-1, with 7 bases that match TRBD1. Germline CDR1 is MNHNS and CDR2 is SASEGT. This CDR3 has 13 amino acids. Germline trimming cut 8 bases from V and 1 base from J; bases unmatched to any gene: 4. CDR3 in DNA: TGTGCCAGCGCAGGGACAGCGAACACTGAAGCTTTCTTT. Encoded protein: CASAGTANTEAFF.

This clone appeared a single time. J is TRBJ2-7 and V is TRBV4-1; TRBD2 matches 10 bases. The ends lost 0 bases at V and 2 bases at J; junction bases unmatched: 7. CDR3 length equals 17 residues. Germline V CDR1 and CDR2: MGHRA, YSYEKL. CDR3 coding DNA: TGCGCCAGCAGCCAAGAAACTAGCGGGGCAACAACCTACGAGCAGTACTTC. It encodes CASSQETSGATTYEQYF.

The CDR3: CASRSVRRSNQPQHF. In DNA form, the CDR3 reads TGTGCCAGCAGGTCCGTGCGGAGGAGCAATCAGCCCCAGCATTTT. This chain uses TRBV28 with TRBJ1-5, with D unresolved. V dropped 6 bases and J dropped 1 base, with 13 bases sitting between them. This CDR3 has 15 amino acids. The V gene's germline CDR1 is MDHEN and CDR2 SYDVKM.

This rearrangement joins TRBV19 to TRBJ1-5; no reliable D call. CDR1 and CDR2 from the germline V gene are LNHDA and SQIVND (reference sequence). V was cut by 0 bases and J by 3 bases, with 9 bases left in between. The CDR3 contains 15 residues. The CDR3 DNA follows: TGTGCCAGTAGTATAGACTCAGGTTCCAATCAGCCCCAGCATTTT. It yields the protein CASSIDSGSNQPQHF.

This chain links TRBV7-3 with TRBJ2-1; 11 bases align to TRBD2. There are 14 residues in the CDR3. Germline V gene data show CDR1 as SGHTA and CDR2 as FQGTGA. With V trimmed by 8 bases and J by 7 bases, 7 bases remained unmatched. The CDR3 sequence is CASGLIAGGNEQFF. CDR3 DNA sequence: TGTGCCAGCGGTCTAATAGCGGGAGGGAATGAGCAGTTCTTC.

The CDR3 bases are TGTGCCAGCAGTTTTAGTAGCGGGAGAGGCTACGAGCAGTACTTC. Protein: CASSFSSGRGYEQYF. This chain links TRBV28 with TRBJ2-7, with 9 bases lining up with TRBD2. Losses at the gene ends were 3 bases for V and 3 bases for J; bases not matched to a gene: 6. The CDR3 spans 15 residues. Germline V gene lookup returns CDR1 MDHEN and CDR2 SYDVKM.

The gene calls are TRBV9 and TRBJ2-5; TRBD1 is a possible D gene (6 bases). Per germline, CDR1 SGDLS and CDR2 YYNGEE. CDR3 length: 14 residues. V lost 0 bases and J 6 bases, leaving 12 bases between the germline ends. CDR3 DNA: TGTGCCAGCAGCGTAGGGGACACAGAACAGACCCAGTACTTC. Residues: CASSVGDTEQTQYF.

V is TRBV20-1 and J is TRBJ2-7, with D possibly being TRBD2 (5 bases). CDR3 length equals 11 residues. V gave up 2 bases and J gave up 5 bases, with 7 bases separating them. Germline CDR1 and CDR2: DFQATT and SNEGSKA (reference sequence). The CDR3 sequence is CSARSGHEQYF. The CDR3 DNA follows: TGCAGTGCTAGAAGCGGCCACGAGCAGTACTTC.

The chain combines TRBV19 with TRBJ1-5, with 7 bases matching TRBD1. Germline V lookup: CDR1 LNHDA, CDR2 SQIVND (reference sequence). The CDR3 loop spans 12 amino acids. Losses at the gene ends were 8 bases for V and 4 bases for J; bases not matched to a gene: 2. CDR3 sequence reads: CASSGGNQPQHF. The CDR3 DNA reads as TGTGCCAGTTCAGGGGGGAATCAGCCCCAGCATTTT.

The chain recombines TRBV10-1 with TRBJ2-7; 9 nucleotides match TRBD1. The germline gives CDR1 WNHNN, CDR2 SYGVQD (reference sequence). V dropped 3 bases and J dropped 2; count of bases not matched to a gene: 5. This CDR3 has 15 residues. The CDR3 nucleotides are TGCGCCAGCAGTGACCCCGGGACAGGGACCTACGAGCAGTACTTC. As protein: CASSDPGTGTYEQYF.

V is TRBV11-3 and J is TRBJ2-1, with a possible D match to TRBD2 (6 bases). In germline, CDR1 is SGHNT, CDR2 YENEEA. The CDR3 sequence is 15 residues long. V dropped 4 bases and J dropped 9 bases, with 19 bases sitting between them. The CDR3 nucleotides are TGTGCCAGCAGCTCGCCGGGACTGGGAGTCCGTGAGCAGTTCTTC. Translation: CASSSPGLGVREQFF. Combining the CDR3 with reference TRBV11-3 and TRBJ2-1 gives the whole variable domain EAGVVQSPRYKIIEKKQPVAFWCNPISGHNTLYWYLQNLGQGPELLIRYENEEAVDDSQLPKDRFSAERLKGVDSTLKIQPAELGDSAVYLCASSSPGLGVREQFFGPGTRLTVL.

CDR3 in DNA: TGTGCCAGCAGTGCCGACAGGTCGAACACCGGGGAGCTGTTTTTT. Its translation: CASSADRSNTGELFF. The chain employs TRBV2 and TRBJ2-2; weak D call: TRBD1 (6 bases). Germline CDR1 and CDR2: SNHLY and FYNNEI. Between the trimmed V and J ends, which lost 4 bases and 0 bases, there was a span of 9 bases. The CDR3 runs to 15 residues.

The chain joins TRBV9 to TRBJ2-3; tentatively, D is TRBD2 (6 bases). Trimming removed 0 bases at V and 3 bases at J, with 11 bases between. The CDR3 totals 15 residues. Germline V lookup: CDR1 SGDLS, CDR2 YYNGEE. CDR3 sequence reads: CASSVDGSETDTQYF. CDR3 bases: TGTGCCAGCAGCGTAGACGGGAGTGAGACAGATACGCAGTATTTT.

The rearrangement uses TRBV4-1 and TRBJ2-7; D is possibly TRBD2 (5 bases). Trimming stripped 3 bases from V and 1 base from J, with 13 bases between. The CDR3 loop spans 15 amino acids. Germline loops: CDR1 MGHRA, CDR2 YSYEKL. The CDR3 loop is CASSQGPGKSYEQYF. The CDR3 coding sequence is TGCGCCAGCAGCCAGGGCCCGGGGAAGTCCTACGAGCAGTACTTC.

V and J are TRBV7-9 and TRBJ2-5; D gene uncertain. V was cut by 1 base and J by 3 bases, with 6 bases left in between. The germline V gene encodes CDR1 SEHNR and CDR2 FQNEAQ (reference sequence). CDR3 length: 13 residues. The CDR3 protein is CASSLERKETQYF. CDR3 nucleotides: TGTGCCAGCAGCTTAGAGCGTAAAGAGACCCAGTACTTC.

The chain recombines TRBV15 with TRBJ2-6; D is unresolved. The CDR3 has 15 amino acids. V gave up 3 bases and J gave up 1 base, with 7 bases separating them. Germline V gene lookup returns CDR1 LNHNV and CDR2 YYDKDF (reference sequence). CDR3 amino acids: CATSSISSGANVLTF. The CDR3 bases are TGTGCCACCAGCAGTATATCGTCTGGGGCCAACGTCCTGACTTTC.

The rearrangement joins TRBV4-1 to TRBJ2-7; TRBD1 might be the D (6 bases). Trimming cost V 1 base and J 9 bases, with 13 bases left between them. The CDR3 sequence is 13 residues long. CDR1 is MGHRA, CDR2 YSYEKL, per germline. CDR3: CASSQGQARGQYF. The CDR3 nucleotides are TGCGCCAGCAGCCAAGGACAGGCCCGGGGGCAGTACTTC.

The chain uses TRBV6-4 and TRBJ2-6; 12 bases are shared with TRBD2. The CDR3 is 20 amino acids. With V trimmed by 0 bases and J by 0 bases, 6 bases remained unmatched. CDR1 MRHNA and CDR2 SNTAGT come from the germline V gene. CDR3 bases: TGTGCCAGCAGTGACTCCGGGACTAGCGGGCTTCTCTCTGGGGCCAACGTCCTGACTTTC. Residues: CASSDSGTSGLLSGANVLTF.

The chain uses TRBV28 and TRBJ1-2; 8 bases map to TRBD1. The junction had 9 bases not matched to a gene; V was cut back by 5 bases and J by 4 bases. CDR1 is MDHEN and CDR2 is SYDVKM in the germline V gene. The CDR3 has 15 amino acids. CDR3 sequence reads: CASSTYDRGGYGYTF. The CDR3 coding sequence is TGTGCCAGCAGTACCTATGACAGGGGTGGCTATGGCTACACCTTC.

The chain recombines TRBV7-2 with TRBJ2-1, with 7 bases fitting TRBD2. The germline gives CDR1 SGHTA, CDR2 FQGNSA. Trimming cost V 5 bases and J 6 bases; bases outside gene matches: 10. The CDR3 is 15 amino acids. CDR3 coding DNA: TGTGCCAGCAGCATCGGGCTAGCGGTTACCAATGAGCAGTTCTTC. Translated, it gives CASSIGLAVTNEQFF.

The CDR3 sequence is CASSPLPGTGNEKLFF. The DNA for the CDR3 is TGTGCCAGCTCACCACTACCCGGGACAGGGAATGAAAAACTGTTTTTT. The chain links TRBV18 to TRBJ1-4, with 9 bases fitting TRBD1. The ends lost 1 base at V and 5 bases at J; junction bases unmatched: 5. Germline loops: CDR1 KGHSH, CDR2 LQKENI. This CDR3 region has 16 residues.

The chain links TRBV4-2 to TRBJ2-7; D is perhaps TRBD1 (5 bases). V lost 2 bases and J lost 2, with 13 bases in between. The CDR3 is 15 residues long. Germline CDR1 is LGHNA and CDR2 is YNFKEQ. The CDR3 DNA sequence: TGTGCCAGCAGCCAACAGGGCGTGTCAGCCTACGAGCAGTACTTC. It translates to CASSQQGVSAYEQYF.

The rearrangement uses TRBV7-6 and TRBJ2-1; 8 nucleotides agree with TRBD1. The J segment lost 4 bases and the V segment lost 5 bases, leaving 10 bases of the junction unmatched. Looked up from germline, CDR1 is SGHVS and CDR2 is FNYEAQ. CDR3 length: 16 amino acids. The CDR3 spells CASSLREDRGYNEQFF. The CDR3 nucleotides read TGTGCCAGCAGCCTTCGAGAAGACAGGGGATACAATGAGCAGTTCTTC.

V is TRBV6-5 and J is TRBJ1-2; D is uncertain. CDR1 and CDR2 from the germline V gene are MNHEY and SVGAGI. V gave up 2 bases and J gave up 8 bases, with 18 bases separating them. This CDR3 contains 15 residues. The CDR3 sequence: CASSYLNYNTQGYTF. In DNA, the CDR3 is TGTGCCAGCAGTTACCTAAACTACAACACCCAAGGCTACACCTTC.

This clone was detected once. The rearrangement links TRBV7-6 to TRBJ1-1; D remains unclear. With 1 base removed from V and 5 bases from J, the gap between germline ends came to 5 bases. Germline CDR1 is SGHVS and CDR2 is FNYEAQ. The CDR3 loop spans 12 amino acids. The chain's CDR3 is CASSLDLTEAFF. The CDR3 DNA is TGTGCCAGCAGCTTAGACTTAACTGAAGCTTTCTTT.

J is TRBJ2-2 and V is TRBV5-1; D possibly corresponds to TRBD1 (6 bases). Deletions cut 2 bases from V and 7 bases from J, with 9 bases between. Germline V CDR1 and CDR2: SGHRS, YFSETQ. The CDR3 extends over 13 amino acids. CDR3 DNA sequence: TGCGCCAGCAGCTTCGGACAGTTCGGGGAGCTGTTTTTT. It yields the protein CASSFGQFGELFF.

This clone has just one count. V gene TRBV5-4 combines with J gene TRBJ2-7, with TRBD2 identical over 14 bases. The CDR3 consists of 15 residues. Germline V gives CDR1 SGHNT, CDR2 YYREEE (reference sequence). V shed 4 bases and J 7 bases; nucleotides not matched to a gene: 7. The CDR3 nucleotides read TGTGCCAGCAGCGGGGGACTAGCGGGAGCCTGGGAGCAGTACTTC. Its protein is CASSGGLAGAWEQYF.

The chain carries TRBV10-2 and TRBJ2-7, with TRBD1 as a possible D gene (7 bases). Trimming removed 8 bases at V and 3 bases at J, with 14 bases between. Germline lookup yields CDR1 WSHSY and CDR2 SAAADI. This CDR3 comprises 13 residues. The CDR3 nucleotides read TGCGCCAGCTGGGGCAGGGGGGTCTACGAGCAGTACTTC. Its translation is CASWGRGVYEQYF.